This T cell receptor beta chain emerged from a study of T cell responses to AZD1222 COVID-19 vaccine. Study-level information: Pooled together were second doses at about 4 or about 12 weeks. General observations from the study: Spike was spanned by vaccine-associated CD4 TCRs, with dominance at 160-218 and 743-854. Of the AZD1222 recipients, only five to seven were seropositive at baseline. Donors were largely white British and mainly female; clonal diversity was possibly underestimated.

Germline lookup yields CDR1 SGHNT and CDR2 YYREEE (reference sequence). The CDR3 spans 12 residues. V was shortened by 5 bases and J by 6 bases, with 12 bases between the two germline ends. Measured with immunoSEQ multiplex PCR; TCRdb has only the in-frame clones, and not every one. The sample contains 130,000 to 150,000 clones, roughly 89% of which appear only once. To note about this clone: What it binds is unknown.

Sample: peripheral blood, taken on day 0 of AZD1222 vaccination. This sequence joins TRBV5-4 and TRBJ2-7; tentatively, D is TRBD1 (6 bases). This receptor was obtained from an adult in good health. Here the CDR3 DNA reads TGTGCCAGCAGTCCACAGGGTGGCGAGCAGTACTTC. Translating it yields CASSPQGGEQYF.